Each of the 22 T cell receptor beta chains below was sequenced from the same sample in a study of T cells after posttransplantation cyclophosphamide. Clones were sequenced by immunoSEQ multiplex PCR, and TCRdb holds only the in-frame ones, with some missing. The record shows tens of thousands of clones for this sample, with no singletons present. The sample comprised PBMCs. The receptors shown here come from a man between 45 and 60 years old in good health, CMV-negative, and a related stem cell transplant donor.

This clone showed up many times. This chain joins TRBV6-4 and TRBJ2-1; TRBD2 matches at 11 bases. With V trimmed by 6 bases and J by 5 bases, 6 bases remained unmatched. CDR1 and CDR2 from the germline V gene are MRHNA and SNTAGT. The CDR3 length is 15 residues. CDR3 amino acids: CASRRGTSGDNEQFF. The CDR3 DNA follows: TGTGCCAGCAGGCGAGGGACTAGCGGTGACAATGAGCAGTTCTTC.

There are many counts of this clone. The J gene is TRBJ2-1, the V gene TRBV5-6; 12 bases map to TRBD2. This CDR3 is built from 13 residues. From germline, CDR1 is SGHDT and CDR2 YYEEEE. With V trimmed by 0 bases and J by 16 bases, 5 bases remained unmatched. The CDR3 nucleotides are TGTGCCAGCAGCTTGGGACTAGCGGGAGTCGGTTTCTTC. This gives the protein CASSLGLAGVGFF.

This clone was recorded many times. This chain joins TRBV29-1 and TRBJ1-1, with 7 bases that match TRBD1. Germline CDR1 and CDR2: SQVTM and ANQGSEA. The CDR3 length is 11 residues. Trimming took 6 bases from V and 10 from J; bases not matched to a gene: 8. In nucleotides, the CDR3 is TGCAGCGTGGACGGGGGACAGATAGCTTTCTTT. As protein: CSVDGGQIAFF.

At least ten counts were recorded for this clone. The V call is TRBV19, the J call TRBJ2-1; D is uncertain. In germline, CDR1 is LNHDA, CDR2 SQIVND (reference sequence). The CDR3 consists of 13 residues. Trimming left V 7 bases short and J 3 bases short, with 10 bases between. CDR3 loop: CASNPPYYNEQFF. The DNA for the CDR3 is TGTGCCAGTAATCCTCCTTACTACAATGAGCAGTTCTTC.

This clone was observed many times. The CDR3 coding sequence is TGCAGCGTTGATCGGCCGGGGGATACGCAGTATTTT. Translated: CSVDRPGDTQYF. The rearrangement joins TRBV29-1 to TRBJ2-3; weak D call: TRBD2 (5 bases). With 3 bases removed from V and 6 bases from J, the gap between germline ends came to 10 bases. In germline, CDR1 is SQVTM, CDR2 ANQGSEA. The CDR3 extends over 12 amino acids.

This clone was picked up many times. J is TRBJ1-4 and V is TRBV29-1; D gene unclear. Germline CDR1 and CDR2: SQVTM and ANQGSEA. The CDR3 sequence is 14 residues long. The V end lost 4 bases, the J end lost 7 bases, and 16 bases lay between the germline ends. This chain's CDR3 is CSVGASLRGEKLFF. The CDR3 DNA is TGCAGCGTTGGTGCGTCTCTACGGGGTGAAAAACTGTTTTTT.

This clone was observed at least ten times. The CDR3 loop is CAWTRLAGGTDTQYF. The CDR3 nucleotides read TGTGCCTGGACGCGGCTAGCGGGGGGTACAGATACGCAGTATTTT. V and J are TRBV30 and TRBJ2-3; 11 bases fit TRBD2. Trimming removed 4 bases from V and 3 bases from J; junction bases left unmatched: 6. From germline, CDR1 is GTSNPN and CDR2 SVGIG (reference sequence). The CDR3 covers 15 residues.

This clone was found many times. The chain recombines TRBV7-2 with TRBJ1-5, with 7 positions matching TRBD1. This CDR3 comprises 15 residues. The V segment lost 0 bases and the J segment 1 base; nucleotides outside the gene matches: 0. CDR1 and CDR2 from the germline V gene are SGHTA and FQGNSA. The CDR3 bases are TGTGCCAGCAGCTTAGCGGGACAGAGCAATCAGCCCCAGCATTTT. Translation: CASSLAGQSNQPQHF.

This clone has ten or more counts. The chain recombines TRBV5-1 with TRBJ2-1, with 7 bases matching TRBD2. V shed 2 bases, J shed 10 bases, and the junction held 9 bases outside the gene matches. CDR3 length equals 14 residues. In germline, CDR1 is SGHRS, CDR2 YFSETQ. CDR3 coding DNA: TGCGCCAGCAGCTTTACAAGGACTAGTAACGAGCAGTTCTTC. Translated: CASSFTRTSNEQFF.

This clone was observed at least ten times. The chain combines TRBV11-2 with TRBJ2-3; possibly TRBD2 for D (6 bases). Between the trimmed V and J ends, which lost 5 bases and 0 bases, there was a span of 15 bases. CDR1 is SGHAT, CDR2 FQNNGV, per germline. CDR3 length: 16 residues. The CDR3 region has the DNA TGTGCCAGCAGCGCATTCCTAGCGACTAGCACAGATACGCAGTATTTT. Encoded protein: CASSAFLATSTDTQYF.

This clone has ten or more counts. For the CDR3, the DNA is TGTGCCAGCAGTCCCGGGCAGGGGGGCAATCAGCCCCAGCATTTT. Encoded protein: CASSPGQGGNQPQHF. The gene calls are TRBV28 and TRBJ1-5; TRBD1 aligns across 7 bases. The CDR3 is 15 amino acids. The trim removed 5 bases at V and 2 bases at J, leaving 6 bases unmatched. CDR1 and CDR2 (germline): MDHEN, SYDVKM.

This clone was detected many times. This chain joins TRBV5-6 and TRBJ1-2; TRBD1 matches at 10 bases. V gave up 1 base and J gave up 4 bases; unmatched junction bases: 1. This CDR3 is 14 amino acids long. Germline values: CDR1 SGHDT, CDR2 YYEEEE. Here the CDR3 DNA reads TGTGCCAGCAGCTTGTGGACAGGGGGCTATGGCTACACCTTC. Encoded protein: CASSLWTGGYGYTF.

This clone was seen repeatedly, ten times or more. The CDR3: CASLGTGAYEQYF. CDR3 nucleotide sequence: TGTGCCAGCCTCGGGACAGGCGCCTACGAGCAGTACTTC. The V call is TRBV6-1, the J call TRBJ2-7; 8 nucleotides line up with TRBD1. Germline V gene data show CDR1 as MNHNS and CDR2 as SASEGT. The CDR3 is made up of 13 amino acids. Unmatched junction bases numbered 5, after V lost 8 bases and J lost 2 bases.

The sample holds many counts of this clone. CDR3 sequence reads: CASSDHSGANVLTF. In DNA, the CDR3 is TGTGCCAGCAGTGATCACTCTGGGGCCAACGTCCTGACTTTC. This rearrangement joins TRBV25-1 to TRBJ2-6; D not certain. Germline-derived CDR1 and CDR2 are MGHDK and SYGVNS. The length of the CDR3 is 14 residues. The ends were cut back, 3 bases at V and 0 bases at J, with 3 bases in the middle.

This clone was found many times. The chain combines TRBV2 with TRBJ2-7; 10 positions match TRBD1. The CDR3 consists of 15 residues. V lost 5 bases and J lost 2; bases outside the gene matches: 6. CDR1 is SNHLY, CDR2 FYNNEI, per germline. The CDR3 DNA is TGTGCCAGCAGTCTTGGCGGGACAGGGGCCTACGAGCAGTACTTC. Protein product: CASSLGGTGAYEQYF.

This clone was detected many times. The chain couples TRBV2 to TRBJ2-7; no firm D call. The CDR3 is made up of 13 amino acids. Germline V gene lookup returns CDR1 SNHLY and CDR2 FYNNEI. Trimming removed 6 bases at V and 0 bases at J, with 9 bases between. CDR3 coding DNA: TGTGCCAGCAGAACGACAAGCTCCTACGAGCAGTACTTC. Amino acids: CASRTTSSYEQYF. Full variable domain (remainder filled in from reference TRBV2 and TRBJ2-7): EPEVTQTPSHQVTQMGQEVILRCVPISNHLYFYWYRQILGQKVEFLVSFYNNEISEKSEIFDDQFSVERPDGSNFTLKIRSTKLEDSAMYFCASRTTSSYEQYFGPGTRLTVT.

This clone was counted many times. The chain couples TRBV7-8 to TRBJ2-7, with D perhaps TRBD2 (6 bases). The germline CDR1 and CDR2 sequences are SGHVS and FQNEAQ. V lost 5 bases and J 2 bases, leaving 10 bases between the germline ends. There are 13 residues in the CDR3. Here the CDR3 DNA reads TGTGCCAGCAGCCTAAGCGGGCCCTACGAGCAGTACTTC. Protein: CASSLSGPYEQYF.

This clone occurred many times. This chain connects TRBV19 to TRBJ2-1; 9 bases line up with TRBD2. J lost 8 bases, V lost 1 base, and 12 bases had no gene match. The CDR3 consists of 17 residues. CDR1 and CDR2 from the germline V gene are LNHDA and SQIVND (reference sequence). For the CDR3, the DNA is TGTGCCAGTAGTATAGTACCGGCGACTAGCGGAGGCCATGAGCAGTTCTTC. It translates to CASSIVPATSGGHEQFF.

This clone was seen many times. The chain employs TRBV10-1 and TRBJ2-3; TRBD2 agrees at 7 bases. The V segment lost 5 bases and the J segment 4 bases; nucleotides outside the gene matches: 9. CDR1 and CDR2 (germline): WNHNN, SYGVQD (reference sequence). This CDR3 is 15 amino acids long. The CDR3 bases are TGCGCCAGCAGTCGTTCTAGCGGAAGGGCAGATACGCAGTATTTT. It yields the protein CASSRSSGRADTQYF.

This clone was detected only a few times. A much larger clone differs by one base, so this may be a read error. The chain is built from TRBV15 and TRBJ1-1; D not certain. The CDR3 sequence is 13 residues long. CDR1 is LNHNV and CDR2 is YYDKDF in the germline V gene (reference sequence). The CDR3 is CATSRDSSTEALF. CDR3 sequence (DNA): TGTGCCACCAGCAGAGATTCCTCCACTGAAGCTCTCTTT.

The CDR3 nucleotides read TGTGCCAGCAGCCAAAAAAAGACAGGCTTGGCTGAGCAGTTCTTC. This translates into CASSQKKTGLAEQFF. This rearrangement joins TRBV5-4 to TRBJ2-1, with D tentatively TRBD1 (6 bases). CDR3 length: 15 amino acids. Germline CDR1 is SGHNT and CDR2 is YYREEE (reference sequence). V was pared by 4 bases and J by 9 bases, with 20 bases between.

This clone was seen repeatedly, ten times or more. The CDR3 bases are TGTGCCAGCAGTCCCGGGGGGTCTCGGGATGAGCAGTTCTTC. Translated: CASSPGGSRDEQFF. The gene calls are TRBV28 and TRBJ2-1, with 7 bases identical to TRBD2. Germline V gives CDR1 MDHEN, CDR2 SYDVKM. Losses at the gene ends were 5 bases for V and 8 bases for J; bases not matched to a gene: 9. This CDR3 is built from 14 residues.